Below are 2 T cell receptor beta chains sequenced from a single sample in a study of Ad26.COV2.S vaccination and SARS-CoV-2 variants. Noted treatment: some 20 received Ad26.COV2.S at low or high dose, single or two shots; roughly five received placebo; per-sample allocation not given. Each sample was drawn 63 days after the first injection (of vaccine or placebo). Some clones are missing from TCRdb's copy, which holds only in-frame ones; the method was immunoSEQ multiplex PCR. The sample lists over 450,000 clones, around 89% seen once, with about 1.7% in the top ten. This material consisted of peripheral blood, taken in a trial of Ad26.COV2.S vaccine versus placebo. The source is a person aged 18-65 years who received the Ad26.COV2.S COVID-19 vaccine or a placebo.

V gene TRBV3-1 (or the pseudogene TRBV3-2) combines with J gene TRBJ1-2, with a tentative D call TRBD1 (6 bases). CDR1 and CDR2 (germline): LGHDT, YNNKEL (reference sequence). The CDR3 runs 13 residues. Trimming removed 4 bases at V and 7 bases at J, with 13 bases between. The CDR3, as DNA: TGTGCCAGCAGCCGTCACGGAGGGGGTGGCTACACCTTC. Its protein is CASSRHGGGGYTF.

The V and J genes are TRBV5-4 and TRBJ2-3; 14 bases are shared with TRBD2. V lost 4 bases and J lost 11; bases outside the gene matches: 9. From germline, CDR1 is SGHNT and CDR2 YYREEE (reference sequence). This CDR3 spans 15 amino acids. The DNA of the CDR3 is TGTGCCAGCAGCCCAACCGGGACTAGCGGGAGAGAGCAGTATTTT. It translates to CASSPTGTSGREQYF.